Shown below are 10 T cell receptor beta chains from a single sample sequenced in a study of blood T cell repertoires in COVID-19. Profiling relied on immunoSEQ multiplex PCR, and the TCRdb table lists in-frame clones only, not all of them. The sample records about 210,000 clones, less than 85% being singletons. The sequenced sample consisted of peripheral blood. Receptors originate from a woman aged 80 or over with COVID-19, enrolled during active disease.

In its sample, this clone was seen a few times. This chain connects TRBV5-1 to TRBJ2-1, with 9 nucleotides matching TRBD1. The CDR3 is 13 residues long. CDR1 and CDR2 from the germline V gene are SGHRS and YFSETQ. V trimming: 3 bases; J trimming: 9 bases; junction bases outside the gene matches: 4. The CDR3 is CASSSTTGGEQFF. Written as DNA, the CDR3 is TGCGCCAGCAGCTCAACGACAGGGGGTGAGCAGTTCTTC.

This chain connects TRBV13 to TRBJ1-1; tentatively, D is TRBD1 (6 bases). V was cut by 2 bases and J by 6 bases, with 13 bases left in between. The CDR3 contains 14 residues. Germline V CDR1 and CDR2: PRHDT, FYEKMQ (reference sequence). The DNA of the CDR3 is TGTGCCAGCAGCTTATCGGGGGGGCTGGCTGAAGCTTTCTTT. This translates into CASSLSGGLAEAFF.

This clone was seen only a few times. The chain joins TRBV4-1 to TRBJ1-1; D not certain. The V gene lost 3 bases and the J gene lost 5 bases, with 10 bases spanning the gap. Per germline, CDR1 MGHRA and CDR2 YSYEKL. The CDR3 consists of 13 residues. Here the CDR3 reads CASSHSRGTEAFF. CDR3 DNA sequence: TGCGCCAGCAGCCATAGTAGAGGGACTGAAGCTTTCTTT.

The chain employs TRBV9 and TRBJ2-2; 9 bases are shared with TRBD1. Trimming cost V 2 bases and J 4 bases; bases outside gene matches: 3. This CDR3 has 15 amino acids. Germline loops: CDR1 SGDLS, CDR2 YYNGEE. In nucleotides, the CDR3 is TGTGCCAGCAGCGTGAACAGGGGGCTCACCGGGGAGCTGTTTTTT. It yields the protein CASSVNRGLTGELFF.

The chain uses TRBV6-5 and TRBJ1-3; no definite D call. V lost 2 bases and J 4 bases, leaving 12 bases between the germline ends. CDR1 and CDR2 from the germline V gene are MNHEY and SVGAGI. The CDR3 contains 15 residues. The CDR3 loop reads CASSYQVDSGNTIYF. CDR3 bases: TGTGCCAGCAGTTACCAGGTGGACTCAGGAAACACCATATATTTT.

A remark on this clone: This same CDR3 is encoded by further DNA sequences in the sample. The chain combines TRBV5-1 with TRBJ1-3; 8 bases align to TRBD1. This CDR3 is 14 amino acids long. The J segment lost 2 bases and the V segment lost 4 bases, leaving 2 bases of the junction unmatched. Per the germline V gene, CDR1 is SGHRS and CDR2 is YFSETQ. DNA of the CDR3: TGCGCCAGCAGCACAGGGGGGCCTGGAAACACCATATATTTT. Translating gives CASSTGGPGNTIYF.

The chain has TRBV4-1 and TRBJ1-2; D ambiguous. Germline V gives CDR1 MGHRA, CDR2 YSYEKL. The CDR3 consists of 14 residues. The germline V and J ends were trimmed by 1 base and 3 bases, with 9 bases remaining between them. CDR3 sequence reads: CASSQAPGDYGYTF. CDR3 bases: TGCGCCAGCAGCCAAGCCCCAGGCGACTATGGCTACACCTTC.

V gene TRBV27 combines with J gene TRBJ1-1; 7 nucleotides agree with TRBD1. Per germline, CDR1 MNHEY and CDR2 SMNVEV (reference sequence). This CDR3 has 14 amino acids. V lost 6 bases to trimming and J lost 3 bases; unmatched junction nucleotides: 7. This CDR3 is CASRRQGEYTEAFF. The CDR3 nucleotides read TGTGCCAGCAGGCGACAGGGAGAGTACACTGAAGCTTTCTTT.

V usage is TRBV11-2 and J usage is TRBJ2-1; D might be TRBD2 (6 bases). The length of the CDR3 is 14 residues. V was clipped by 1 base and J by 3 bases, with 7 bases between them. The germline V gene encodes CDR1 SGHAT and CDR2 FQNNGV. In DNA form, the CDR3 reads TGTGCCAGCAGCTTAGGGGGGGACTACAATGAGCAGTTCTTC. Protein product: CASSLGGDYNEQFF.

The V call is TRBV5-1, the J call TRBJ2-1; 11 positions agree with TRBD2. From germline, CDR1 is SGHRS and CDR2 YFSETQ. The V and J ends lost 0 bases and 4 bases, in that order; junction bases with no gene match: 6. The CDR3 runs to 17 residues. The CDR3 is CASSLAGTSGRYNEQFF. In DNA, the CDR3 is TGCGCCAGCAGCTTGGCCGGGACTAGCGGCCGTTACAATGAGCAGTTCTTC.